This entry lists 10 T cell receptor beta chains sequenced from one sample in a study of blood T cell repertoires in COVID-19. Repertoires were generated with immunoSEQ multiplex PCR, while TCRdb's copy carries only in-frame clones and drops some. The table includes about 130,000 clones, over 70% detected once. Sequenced material: peripheral blood. Every receptor here comes from a man aged 80 or over with acute or convalescent COVID-19.

On this clone: A much larger clone differs from this one at a single base, so this may be a read error. Written as DNA, the CDR3 is TGTGCCAGCTCACCAGGGACATGCTACGAGCAGTACTTC. Encoded protein: CASSPGTCYEQYF. V usage is TRBV18 and J usage is TRBJ2-7; D might be TRBD1 (6 bases). The CDR3 consists of 13 residues. Germline V CDR1 and CDR2: KGHSH, LQKENI. Trimming removed 2 bases from V and 3 bases from J, with 8 bases in between.

The J gene is TRBJ1-2, the V gene TRBV28, with D perhaps TRBD1 (6 bases). Germline V CDR1 and CDR2: MDHEN, SYDVKM. V was shortened by 10 bases and J by 2 bases, with 11 bases between the two germline ends. The CDR3 runs to 12 residues. The CDR3 reads CAILGQNYGYTF. The CDR3, as DNA: TGTGCCATCCTTGGACAGAACTATGGCTACACCTTC.

The gene calls are TRBV10-3 and TRBJ1-2; tentative D call: TRBD1 (5 bases). The CDR3 spans 17 residues. Germline V gene lookup returns CDR1 ENHRY and CDR2 SYGVKD. V was trimmed by 6 bases and J by 8 bases, leaving 28 bases between them. CDR3 amino acids: CAIRERWTTGSFSGYTF. In nucleotides, the CDR3 is TGTGCCATCAGGGAGCGGTGGACTACAGGCTCTTTTAGCGGCTACACCTTC.

This chain joins TRBV6-5 and TRBJ2-5; 7 positions agree with TRBD1. The CDR3 totals 14 residues. The V segment lost 6 bases and the J segment 0 bases; nucleotides outside the gene matches: 4. The germline gives CDR1 MNHEY, CDR2 SVGAGI. In nucleotides, the CDR3 is TGTGCCAGCAGACTGGGACAGCACCAAGAGACCCAGTACTTC. Residues: CASRLGQHQETQYF.

This chain uses TRBV3-1 (or the pseudogene TRBV3-2) with TRBJ2-3; 13 nucleotides align to TRBD2. The CDR3 is made up of 16 amino acids. Germline CDR1 and CDR2: LGHDT and YNNKEL (reference sequence). The V gene end was trimmed by 5 bases and the J gene end by 2 bases; junction bases not matched to a gene: 4. CDR3: CASSSTSGGSTDTQYF. The CDR3, as DNA: TGTGCCAGCAGCTCGACTAGCGGGGGGTCCACAGATACGCAGTATTTT.

The J gene is TRBJ1-2, the V gene TRBV18, with 9 bases matching TRBD1. V was clipped by 4 bases and J by 8 bases; unmatched bases: 5. CDR3 size: 13 residues. From germline, CDR1 is KGHSH and CDR2 LQKENI. The CDR3 DNA follows: TGTGCCAGCTCACAAGGGACAGGGAACGGCTACACCTTC. Translated, it gives CASSQGTGNGYTF.

The chain links TRBV27 to TRBJ1-3; D gene ambiguous. The V end lost 3 bases, the J end lost 3 bases, and 9 bases lay between the germline ends. The CDR3 runs 14 residues. Germline-derived CDR1 and CDR2 are MNHEY and SMNVEV (reference sequence). CDR3 coding DNA: TGTGCCAGCAGTTTCGAGCCTTTTGGAAACACCATATATTTT. This codes for CASSFEPFGNTIYF.

The rearrangement uses TRBV2 and TRBJ1-1; D unresolved. Germline CDR1 reads SNHLY; CDR2 reads FYNNEI. The V end lost 4 bases, the J end lost 0 bases, and 9 bases lay between the germline ends. The CDR3 runs 14 residues. The CDR3 protein is CASSVLSVNTEAFF. CDR3 DNA: TGTGCCAGCAGTGTATTGTCAGTGAACACTGAAGCTTTCTTT. The full variable domain, its missing parts supplied by reference TRBV2 and TRBJ1-1, is EPEVTQTPSHQVTQMGQEVILRCVPISNHLYFYWYRQILGQKVEFLVSFYNNEISEKSEIFDDQFSVERPDGSNFTLKIRSTKLEDSAMYFCASSVLSVNTEAFFGQGTRLTVV.

The CDR3 DNA follows: TGTGCCAGCAGCTTGGACACACAGCCCTACGAGCAGTACTTC. This codes for CASSLDTQPYEQYF. This chain connects TRBV5-5 to TRBJ2-7; no clear D gene. V was shortened by 0 bases and J by 2 bases, with 9 bases between the two germline ends. This CDR3 has 14 residues. The germline gives CDR1 SGHKS, CDR2 YYEKEE (reference sequence).

The rearrangement uses TRBV29-1 and TRBJ2-7, with a tentative D call TRBD1 (6 bases). CDR1 SQVTM and CDR2 ANQGSEA come from the germline V gene. V was shortened by 6 bases and J by 3 bases, with 12 bases between the two germline ends. The CDR3 runs to 12 residues. The CDR3 here is CSVTRDNYEQYF. The CDR3 bases are TGCAGCGTCACCCGGGACAACTACGAGCAGTACTTC.